A single sample is the source of the 5 T cell receptor beta chains below, sequenced in a study of OX40 agonist ivuxolimab in advanced cancers. Clones were read by immunoSEQ multiplex PCR, and TCRdb kept only the in-frame ones, dropping some. The sample lists fewer than 45,000 clones, around 85% seen once, with roughly 2.5% in the top ten. This specimen was CD4+ or CD8+ T cells sorted from blood, taken in a trial of the OX40 agonist ivuxolimab. The receptor source for this set is an adult with an advanced solid tumor such as melanoma, head and neck, liver or kidney cancer.

This clone has just a few counts. The chain is built from TRBV6-5 and TRBJ1-2, with D unclear. CDR3 size: 12 residues. In germline, CDR1 is MNHEY, CDR2 SVGAGI. The germline V and J ends were trimmed by 7 bases and 4 bases, with 10 bases remaining between them. The CDR3 spells CASTPTSYGYTF. CDR3 DNA: TGTGCCAGCACCCCCACGAGCTATGGCTACACCTTC.

The rearrangement links TRBV19 to TRBJ2-1, with unresolved D. CDR1 is LNHDA and CDR2 is SQIVND in the germline V gene (reference sequence). Between the trimmed V and J ends, which lost 7 bases and 6 bases, there was a span of 19 bases. This CDR3 region has 15 residues. The CDR3 loop is CASNLGPAIGNEQFF. The CDR3 DNA reads TGTGCCAGTAACCTCGGTCCGGCAATCGGCAATGAGCAGTTCTTC.

This sequence joins TRBV4-3 and TRBJ2-3; 10 nucleotides align to TRBD2. CDR1 is LGHNA, CDR2 YSLEER, per germline. The CDR3 extends over 17 amino acids. The trim removed 1 base at V and 1 base at J, leaving 5 bases unmatched. The CDR3 sequence is CASSQALTSGRTDTQYF. For the CDR3, the DNA is TGCGCCAGCAGCCAAGCCCTGACTAGCGGGCGCACAGATACGCAGTATTTT.

CDR3 nucleotide sequence: TGTGCCAGCAGCCCCTCTTCGTCCCCAGATACGCAGTATTTT. It encodes CASSPSSSPDTQYF. The chain employs TRBV11-3 and TRBJ2-3; D is uncertain. Germline CDR1 SGHNT, CDR2 YENEEA. V lost 5 bases and J 4 bases, leaving 13 bases between the germline ends. The CDR3 runs 14 residues. Variable domain in full (rest from reference TRBV11-3 and TRBJ2-3): EAGVVQSPRYKIIEKKQPVAFWCNPISGHNTLYWYLQNLGQGPELLIRYENEEAVDDSQLPKDRFSAERLKGVDSTLKIQPAELGDSAVYLCASSPSSSPDTQYFGPGTRLTVL.

The gene calls are TRBV28 and TRBJ2-4; 8 positions match TRBD1. Germline V gene data show CDR1 as MDHEN and CDR2 as SYDVKM. The CDR3 is made up of 17 amino acids. Trimming cost V 2 bases and J 6 bases; bases outside gene matches: 12. The CDR3 reads CASSLVASLGQGNIQYF. DNA for the CDR3: TGTGCCAGCAGTTTAGTTGCCAGTTTAGGACAGGGAAACATTCAGTACTTC.